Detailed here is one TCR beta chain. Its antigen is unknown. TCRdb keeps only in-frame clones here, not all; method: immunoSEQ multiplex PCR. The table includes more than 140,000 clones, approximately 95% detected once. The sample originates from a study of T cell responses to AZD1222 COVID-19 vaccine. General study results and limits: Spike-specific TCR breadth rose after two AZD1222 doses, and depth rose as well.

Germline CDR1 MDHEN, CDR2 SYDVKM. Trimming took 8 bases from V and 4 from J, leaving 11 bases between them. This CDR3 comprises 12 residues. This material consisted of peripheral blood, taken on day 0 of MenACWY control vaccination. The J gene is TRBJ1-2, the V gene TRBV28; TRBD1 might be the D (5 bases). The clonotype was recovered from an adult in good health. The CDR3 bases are TGTGCCAGCTTAACAGGATTCTATGGCTACACCTTC. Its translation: CASLTGFYGYTF.